Given below is one T cell receptor beta chain in context. The antigen is not known. TCRdb processed the 5' RACE reads anew with MiXCR; each CDR3 protein has one entry. The data show around 65,000 distinct CDR3 sequences, around 5% seen once. CDR3 size: 14 residues. Germline CDR1 reads MNHEY; CDR2 reads SVGAGI. The V and J ends lost 2 bases and 7 bases, in that order; junction bases with no gene match: 5. This entry belongs to a study of T cells after yellow fever vaccination. Study-level results: From the bulk population, abundant clonotypes could contaminate and appear within FACS-sorted repertoires.

The chain uses TRBV6-5 and TRBJ2-4; 7 bases align to TRBD2. The TCR comes from a man between 18 and 35 years old who received the YFV17D yellow fever vaccine. The sample was CD4+ T cells sorted from PBMCs, taken less than 16 days after the first yellow fever vaccination. CDR3 region: CASSYPGEGNIQYF. In DNA, the CDR3 is TGTGCCAGCAGTTACCCTGGGGAGGGCAACATTCAGTACTTC.